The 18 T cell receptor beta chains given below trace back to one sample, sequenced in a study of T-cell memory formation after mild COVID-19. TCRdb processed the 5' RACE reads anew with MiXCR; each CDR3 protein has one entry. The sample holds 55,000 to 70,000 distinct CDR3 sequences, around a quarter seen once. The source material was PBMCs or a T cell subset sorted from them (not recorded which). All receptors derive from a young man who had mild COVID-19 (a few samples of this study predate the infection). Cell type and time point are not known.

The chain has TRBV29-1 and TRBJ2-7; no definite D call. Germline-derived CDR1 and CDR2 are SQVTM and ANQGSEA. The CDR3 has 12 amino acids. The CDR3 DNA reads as TGCAGCGTTAAAGACGAGTACTACGAGCAGTACGTC. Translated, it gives CSVKDEYYEQYV.

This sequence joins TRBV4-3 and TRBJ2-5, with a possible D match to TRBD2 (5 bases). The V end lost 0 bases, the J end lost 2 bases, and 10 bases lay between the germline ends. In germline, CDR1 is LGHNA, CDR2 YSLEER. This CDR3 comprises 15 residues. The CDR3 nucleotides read TGCGCCAGCAGCCAAGATGTGTTAGCGCAAGAGACCCAGTACTTC. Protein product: CASSQDVLAQETQYF.

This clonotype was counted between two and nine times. The CDR3, as DNA: TGTGCCAGCAGCCCTCAAACAGGGTCGGTGGACATTCAGTACTTC. Protein: CASSPQTGSVDIQYF. The gene calls are TRBV7-8 and TRBJ2-4; D might be TRBD1 (6 bases). The CDR3 spans 15 residues. The V and J ends lost 5 bases and 8 bases respectively, with 19 bases between them. Looked up from germline, CDR1 is SGHVS and CDR2 is FQNEAQ.

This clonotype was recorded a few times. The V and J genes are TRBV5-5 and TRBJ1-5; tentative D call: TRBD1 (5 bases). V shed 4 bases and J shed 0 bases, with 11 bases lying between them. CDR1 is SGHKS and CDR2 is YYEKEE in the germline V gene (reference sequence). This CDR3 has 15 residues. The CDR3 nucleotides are TGTGCCAGCAGCCCTTGGGGCAATAGCAATCAGCCCCAGCATTTT. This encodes CASSPWGNSNQPQHF.

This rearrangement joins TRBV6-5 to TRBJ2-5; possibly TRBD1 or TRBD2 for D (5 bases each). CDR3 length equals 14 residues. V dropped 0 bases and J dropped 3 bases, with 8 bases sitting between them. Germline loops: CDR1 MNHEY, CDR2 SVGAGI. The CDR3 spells CASSYSGTEETQYF. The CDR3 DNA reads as TGTGCCAGCAGTTACTCGGGGACCGAAGAGACCCAGTACTTC.

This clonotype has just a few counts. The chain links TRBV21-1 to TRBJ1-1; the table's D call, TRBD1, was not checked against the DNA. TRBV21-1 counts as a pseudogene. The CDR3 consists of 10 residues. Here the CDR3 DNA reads TGTGAGACAGGGGACACTGAAGCTTTCTTT. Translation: CETGDTEAFF.

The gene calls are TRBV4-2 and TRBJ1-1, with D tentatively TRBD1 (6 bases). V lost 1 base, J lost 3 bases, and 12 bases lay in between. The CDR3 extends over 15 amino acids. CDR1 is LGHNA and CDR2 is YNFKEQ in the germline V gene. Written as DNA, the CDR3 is TGTGCCAGCAGCCAAGGGGAGGGGGGGTACACTGAAGCTTTCTTT. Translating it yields CASSQGEGGYTEAFF.

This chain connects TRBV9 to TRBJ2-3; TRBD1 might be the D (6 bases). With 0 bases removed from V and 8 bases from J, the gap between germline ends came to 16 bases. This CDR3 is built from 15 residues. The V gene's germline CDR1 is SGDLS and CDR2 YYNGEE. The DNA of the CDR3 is TGTGCCAGCAGCGTAGTTGCAGGGGATGGGGGTACGCAGTATTTT. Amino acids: CASSVVAGDGGTQYF.

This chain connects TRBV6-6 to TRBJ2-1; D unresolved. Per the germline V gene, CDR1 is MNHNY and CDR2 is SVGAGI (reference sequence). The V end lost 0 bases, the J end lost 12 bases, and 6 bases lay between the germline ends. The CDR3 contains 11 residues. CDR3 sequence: CASSYSAGQFF. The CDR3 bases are TGTGCCAGCAGTTACTCGGCAGGGCAGTTCTTC.

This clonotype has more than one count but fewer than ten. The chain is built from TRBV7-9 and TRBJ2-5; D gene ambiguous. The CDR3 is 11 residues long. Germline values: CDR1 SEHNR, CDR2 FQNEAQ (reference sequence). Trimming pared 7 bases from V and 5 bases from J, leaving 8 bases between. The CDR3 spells CASNLGETQYF. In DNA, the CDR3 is TGTGCCAGCAACCTCGGGGAGACCCAGTACTTC.

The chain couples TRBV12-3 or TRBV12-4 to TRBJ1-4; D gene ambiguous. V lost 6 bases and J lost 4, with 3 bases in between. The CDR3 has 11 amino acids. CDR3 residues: CASRSNEKLFF. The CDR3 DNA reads TGTGCCAGCAGGAGTAATGAAAAACTGTTTTTT.

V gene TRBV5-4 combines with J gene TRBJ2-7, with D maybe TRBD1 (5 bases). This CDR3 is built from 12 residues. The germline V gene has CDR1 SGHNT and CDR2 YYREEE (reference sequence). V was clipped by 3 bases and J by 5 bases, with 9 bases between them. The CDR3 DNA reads TGTGCCAGCAGCTCGGAAGGGGACGAGCAGTACTTC. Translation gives CASSSEGDEQYF.

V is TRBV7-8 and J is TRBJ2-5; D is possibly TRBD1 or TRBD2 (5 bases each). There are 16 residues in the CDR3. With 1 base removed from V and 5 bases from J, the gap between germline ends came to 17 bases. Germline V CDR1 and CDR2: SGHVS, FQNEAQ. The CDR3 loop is CASSLDGYSGLETQYF. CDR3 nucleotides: TGTGCCAGCAGCTTAGACGGGTACTCGGGGCTGGAGACCCAGTACTTC.

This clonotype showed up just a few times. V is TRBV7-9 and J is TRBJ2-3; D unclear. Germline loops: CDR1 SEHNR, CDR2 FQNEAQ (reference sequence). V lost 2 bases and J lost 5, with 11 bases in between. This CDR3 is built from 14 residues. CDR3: CASSLPDAVDTQYF. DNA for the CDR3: TGTGCCAGCAGCTTACCGGACGCCGTAGATACGCAGTATTTT.

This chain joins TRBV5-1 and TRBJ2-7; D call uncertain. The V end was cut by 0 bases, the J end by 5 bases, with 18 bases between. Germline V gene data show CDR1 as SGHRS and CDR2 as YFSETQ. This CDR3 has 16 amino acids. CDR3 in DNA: TGCGCCAGCAGCTTGGGGGAACAGACCTTTGGGGACGAGCAGTACTTC. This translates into CASSLGEQTFGDEQYF.

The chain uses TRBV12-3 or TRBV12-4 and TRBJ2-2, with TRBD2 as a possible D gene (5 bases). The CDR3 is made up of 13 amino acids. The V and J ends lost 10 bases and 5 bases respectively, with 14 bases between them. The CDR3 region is CATIGERTGELFF. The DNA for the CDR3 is TGTGCCACTATCGGGGAGCGGACCGGGGAGCTGTTTTTT.

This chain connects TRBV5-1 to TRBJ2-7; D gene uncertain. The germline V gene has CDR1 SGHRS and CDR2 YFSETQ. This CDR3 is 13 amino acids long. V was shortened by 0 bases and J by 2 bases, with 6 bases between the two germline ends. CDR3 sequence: CASSLGPAYEQYV. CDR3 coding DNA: TGCGCCAGCAGCTTGGGTCCAGCCTACGAGCAGTACGTC.

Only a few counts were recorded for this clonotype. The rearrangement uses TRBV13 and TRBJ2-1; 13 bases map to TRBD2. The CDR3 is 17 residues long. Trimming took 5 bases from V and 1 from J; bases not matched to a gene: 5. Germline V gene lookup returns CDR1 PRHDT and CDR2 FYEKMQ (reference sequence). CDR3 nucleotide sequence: TGTGCCAGCAGCATTGGGACTAGCGGGGAATCCTACAATGAGCAGTTCTTC. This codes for CASSIGTSGESYNEQFF.